This TCR beta chain was sequenced in a study of blood T cell repertoires in COVID-19 (dated by TCRdb to about 2020). Background on the whole study: Samples covering the acute and convalescent phases of COVID-19 were provided by collaborators in the United States, Italy and Spain. The material from the prospective study consisted of cDNA or gDNA derived from T cells, B-cell-depleted T cells, or PBMCs. Deeply sampled blood TCRbeta repertoires from subjects exposed to, actively infected with, or recovered from COVID-19 were included in the dataset. A freely available public database, intended as a resource for researchers studying the immune response to SARS-CoV-2, is where the repertoires were released. The samples were drawn from the first 160 participants of the ongoing ImmuneRACE study and from about 1,200 subjects provided by 6 global collaborators. Nearly every sample came with metadata listing a de-identified subject ID, COVID-19 status, age in years and sex. HLA class I and class II types, where available, came from metadata supplied by the sample provider rather than from assay-based typing. What the authors observed across the whole study: The amount of clinical and demographic metadata varied by source and participant and was provided uncurated.

TCRbeta CDR3 regions were amplified from genomic DNA using the immunoSEQ Assay, a bias-controlled multiplex PCR. The original methods were these. The number of nucleated cells in each sample was estimated from the amplification of reference gene primers within the assay. To quantify the absolute abundance of each unique TCRbeta CDR3 rearrangement, sequence reads were collapsed and filtered. For each sample, productive Simpson clonality was calculated as the square root of Simpson's diversity index over productive rearrangements. What TCRdb holds here is the immuneACCESS table cut down to in-frame rearrangements. Part of the clones is not present; checked against another copy, under half of the missing clones reflect an unresolved V gene, and the others are unexplained. V and J calls and clone size are copied from that table; D and trimming were computed from the DNA. The sample yields almost 350,000 clones; about nine tenths were counted once. The ten most abundant clones make up over 1% of the sample.

Enrolling through a virtual design, the prospective study's participants ranged in age from roughly 18 to 100 years and lived across about two dozen United States geographic areas. To assign participants to cohorts, the prospective study relied on clinical history that participants themselves reported in a screening survey and a study questionnaire. A participant counted as exposed if, within 2 weeks of entering the study, that participant had been in contact with someone who had a PCR-confirmed or clinician-diagnosed COVID-19 case. In the prospective study, mobile phlebotomists collected whole blood, serum and a nasopharyngeal or oropharyngeal swab from each participant. Additional blood draws and questionnaires over an approximately 2-month period could optionally be provided by prospective study participants. Blood samples from the prospective study were shipped frozen or at room temperature prior to DNA extraction.

On this clone itself: The antigen this receptor binds is unknown. No qualities accompany the bases; no much larger clone lies one base away.

The junction carries 20 bases between V and J, which are trimmed by 7 bases and 7 bases respectively. Measured from the cysteine to the phenylalanine, the CDR3 is 15 residues long. The read is trimmed to its CDR3 DNA, 45 bases read in frame from base 1. CDR1 MDHEN and CDR2 SYDVKM are derived from the germline V gene. The sequence came from a woman under 40 who had been exposed to COVID-19. The chain is made from TRBV28 and TRBJ2-1; TRBD2 is possibly the D segment (5 matching bases). Material for sequencing was PBMCs or T cells enriched from blood (not recorded which). CDR3 protein: CASTEKDALGNEQFF. In nucleotide form, the sequence is TGTGCCAGCACCGAGAAGGACGCACTAGGGAATGAGCAGTTCTTC.